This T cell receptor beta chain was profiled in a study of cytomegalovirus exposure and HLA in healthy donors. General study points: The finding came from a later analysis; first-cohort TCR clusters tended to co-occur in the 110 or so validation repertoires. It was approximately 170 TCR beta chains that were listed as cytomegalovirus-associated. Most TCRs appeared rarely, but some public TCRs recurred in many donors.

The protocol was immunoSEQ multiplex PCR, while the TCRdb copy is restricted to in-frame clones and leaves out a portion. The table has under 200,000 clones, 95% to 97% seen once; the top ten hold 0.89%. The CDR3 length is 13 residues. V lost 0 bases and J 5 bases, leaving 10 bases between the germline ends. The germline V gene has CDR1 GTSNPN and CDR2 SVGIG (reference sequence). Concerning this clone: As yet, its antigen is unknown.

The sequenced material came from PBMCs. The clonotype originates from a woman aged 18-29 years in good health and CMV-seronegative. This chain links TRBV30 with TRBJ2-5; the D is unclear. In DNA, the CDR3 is TGTGCCTGGAGTGTAACGGGTGGGGAGACCCAGTACTTC. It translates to CAWSVTGGETQYF.